One sample yielded the 16 T cell receptor beta chains listed below, sequenced in a study of molecular identifiers for immune sequencing clone quantification. One entry per CDR3 protein results from TCRdb running MiXCR on the PCR reads. Of about 640,000 distinct CDR3 sequences in the sample, 20% were seen once. The sample taken for sequencing was naive CD8+ T cells from blood, with Jurkat cell RNA spiked in. The subset denotes: FACS-sorted CD8+CD4-CCR7+CD45RA+ naive T cells. These receptors all stem from a human donor in good health. Some libraries in this study had Jurkat cell RNA spiked in.

With respect to this clonotype: A much larger clone lies one base from this, so it may be a read error. The CDR3 DNA reads as TGTGCCAGTGAAGACTCTGGGGCCAACGTCCTGACTTTC. Residues: CASEDSGANVLTF. V gene TRBV19 combines with J gene TRBJ2-6; no reliable D call. Between the trimmed V and J ends, which lost 8 bases and 0 bases, there was a span of 5 bases. The germline gives CDR1 LNHDA, CDR2 SQIVND (reference sequence). There are 13 residues in the CDR3. The entire variable domain, with the rest obtained from reference TRBV19 and TRBJ2-6, is as follows: DGGITQSPKYLFRKEGQNVTLSCEQNLNHDAMYWYRQDPGQGLRLIYYSQIVNDFQKGDIAEGYSVSREKKESFPLTVTSAQKNPTAFYLCASEDSGANVLTFGAGSRLTVL.

In its sample, this clonotype was seen many times. This chain links TRBV7-2 with TRBJ2-5; D ambiguous. V was cut by 5 bases and J by 5 bases, with 9 bases left in between. The germline V gene encodes CDR1 SGHTA and CDR2 FQGNSA. The CDR3 contains 12 residues. This CDR3 is CASSPYAETQYF. For the CDR3, the DNA is TGTGCCAGCAGCCCGTACGCGGAGACCCAGTACTTC.

This clonotype was observed many times. V is TRBV28 and J is TRBJ2-7; either TRBD1 or TRBD2 may fit D (6 bases each). Germline loops: CDR1 MDHEN, CDR2 SYDVKM. V gave up 5 bases and J gave up 2 bases, with 16 bases separating them. The CDR3 is 15 amino acids. The DNA for the CDR3 is TGTGCCAGCAGTCCCCTAGGGGGGTCCGCCTACGAGCAGTACTTC. Translated, it gives CASSPLGGSAYEQYF.

This clonotype was detected ten times or more. This chain links TRBV5-6 with TRBJ1-1; the D is unclear. Germline V gene sequence: CDR1 SGHDT, CDR2 YYEEEE. This CDR3 is built from 13 residues. Trimming removed 4 bases at V and 3 bases at J, with 10 bases between. The CDR3 region is CASSPTVDTEAFF. DNA of the CDR3: TGTGCCAGCAGCCCAACAGTGGACACTGAAGCTTTCTTT.

In its sample, this clonotype was seen once. This may be a read error, as it is one base from a much larger clone. The CDR3 end shows no conserved phenylalanine or tryptophan, and so a read error is likely. This sequence joins TRBV2 and TRBJ2-5; weak D call: TRBD2 (5 bases). The CDR3 is 12 residues long. CDR1 is SNHLY, CDR2 FYNNEI, per germline. Trimming shortened V by 9 bases and J by 4 bases, and 12 bases separated the two germline ends. CDR3 residues: CARRELAETQYL. The CDR3 coding sequence is TGTGCCAGGAGGGAGTTGGCAGAGACCCAGTACCTC.

This clonotype was observed at least ten times. The chain uses TRBV20-1 and TRBJ1-6; TRBD1 agrees at 10 bases. The junction had 5 bases not matched to a gene; V was cut back by 3 bases and J by 6 bases. The CDR3 loop spans 15 amino acids. Germline CDR1 is DFQATT and CDR2 is SNEGSKA (reference sequence). CDR3 sequence reads: CSARETGGFNSPLHF. CDR3 sequence (DNA): TGCAGTGCTAGGGAGACAGGGGGCTTTAATTCACCCCTCCACTTT.

The rearrangement links TRBV19 to TRBJ1-6; 8 nucleotides agree with TRBD1. Germline CDR1 and CDR2: LNHDA and SQIVND (reference sequence). The CDR3 totals 15 residues. V lost 3 bases and J lost 10; bases outside the gene matches: 8. CDR3 protein: CASSISTGGGSPLHF. In DNA, the CDR3 is TGTGCCAGTAGTATCAGTACAGGGGGAGGCTCACCCCTCCACTTT.

Many counts were recorded for this clonotype. V and J are TRBV18 and TRBJ2-3, with D possibly TRBD1 on 6 matching bases. The CDR3 contains 16 residues. Per germline, CDR1 KGHSH and CDR2 LQKENI. The ends were cut back, 3 bases at V and 2 bases at J, with 15 bases in the middle. DNA for the CDR3: TGTGCCAGCTCACCTGACGACAGGACCTACACAGATACGCAGTATTTT. Amino acids: CASSPDDRTYTDTQYF. The full variable domain, rest sourced from reference TRBV18 and TRBJ2-3, is NAGVMQNPRHLVRRRGQEARLRCSPMKGHSHVYWYRQLPEEGLKFMVYLQKENIIDESGMPKERFSAEFPKEGPSILRIQQVVRGDSAAYFCASSPDDRTYTDTQYFGPGTRLTVL.

Many counts were recorded for this clonotype. CDR3 sequence (DNA): TGTGCCAGCAGCCATCCCGGGACAGAGCCCTTCGGTGGGGCCAACGTCCTGACTTTC. It specifies CASSHPGTEPFGGANVLTF. The chain combines TRBV7-9 with TRBJ2-6; 7 bases align to TRBD1. Germline V lookup: CDR1 SEHNR, CDR2 FQNEAQ (reference sequence). The CDR3 covers 19 residues. J was trimmed by 3 bases and V by 5 bases; bases with no gene match: 16.

The V gene is TRBV2, the J gene TRBJ2-7, with D hard to call. Trimming pared 5 bases from V and 8 bases from J, leaving 13 bases between. Germline V gives CDR1 SNHLY, CDR2 FYNNEI. There are 12 residues in the CDR3. The DNA for the CDR3 is TGTGCCAGCAGTCTGGAGTCGTACAAGCAGTACTTC. Amino acid sequence: CASSLESYKQYF.

This clonotype was recorded at least ten times. The chain recombines TRBV9 with TRBJ2-6; D not certain. V lost 3 bases and J 2 bases, leaving 6 bases between the germline ends. CDR3 length: 14 amino acids. Germline V lookup: CDR1 SGDLS, CDR2 YYNGEE. The CDR3 reads CASSEYAGANVLTF. Here the CDR3 DNA reads TGTGCCAGCAGCGAGTACGCTGGGGCCAACGTCCTGACTTTC.

A remark on this clonotype: Germline and junction disagree at one end, which may indicate a read error. The chain is built from TRBV20-1 and TRBJ2-3; 10 bases map to TRBD2. Germline loops: CDR1 DFQATT, CDR2 SNEGSKA (reference sequence). This CDR3 region has 16 residues. CDR3 in amino acids: CSARAGLALGADTQYF. The CDR3 coding sequence is TGCAGTGCAAGAGCGGGACTAGCGTTGGGCGCAGATACGCAGTATTTT.

There are many counts of this clonotype. This sequence joins TRBV2 and TRBJ2-7; TRBD1 aligns across 10 bases. This CDR3 comprises 15 residues. V gave up 3 bases and J gave up 4 bases; unmatched junction bases: 6. From germline, CDR1 is SNHLY and CDR2 FYNNEI. The CDR3 region is CASSERGTGVYEQYF. Here the CDR3 DNA reads TGTGCCAGCAGTGAGCGGGGGACAGGGGTATACGAGCAGTACTTC.

There are many counts of this clonotype. J is TRBJ2-7 and V is TRBV6-2 or TRBV6-3; tentatively, D is TRBD2 (5 bases). Trimming shortened V by 7 bases and J by 0 bases, and 13 bases separated the two germline ends. The CDR3 covers 14 residues. Germline values: CDR1 MNHEY, CDR2 SVGEGT. The CDR3 nucleotides read TGTGCCAGCACCGATAGTAGCGCCTCCTACGAGCAGTACTTC. This translates into CASTDSSASYEQYF.

This clonotype was observed a single time. Given a much more abundant clone one base away, this may be a read error. The chain recombines TRBV4-3 with TRBJ2-7, with TRBD2 identical over 7 bases. Germline assignment: CDR1 LGHNA and CDR2 YSLEER. The CDR3 consists of 15 residues. The junction had 11 bases not matched to a gene; V was cut back by 5 bases and J by 4 bases. CDR3 loop: CASSKEWDYLYEQYF. The CDR3 nucleotides read TGCGCCAGCAGCAAGGAATGGGACTACCTATACGAGCAGTACTTC.

Ten or more counts support this clonotype. This chain links TRBV12-3 or TRBV12-4 with TRBJ2-2, with TRBD2 identical over 8 bases. Trimming took 6 bases from V and 5 from J; bases not matched to a gene: 8. This CDR3 has 15 residues. CDR3 sequence: CASSPPGGSTGELFF. The DNA for the CDR3 is TGTGCCAGCAGCCCCCCGGGGGGGTCGACCGGGGAGCTGTTTTTT.